Relative to its sample, the clone carrying this T cell receptor gamma chain is large (0.1 to 1%). What it recognizes is unknown. Genomic DNA came from ten roughly 5-µm formalin-fixed paraffin-embedded scrolls per case. J was trimmed by 6 bases and V by 9 bases; bases with no gene match: 8. Germline V gene data show CDR1 as EGSTGY and CDR2 as YDSYTSSV. There are 11 residues in the CDR3. TRG repertoires were amplified with LymphoTrack primers from roughly 0.2 ug of biopsy DNA. TCRdb re-processed the multiplex PCR reads using CATT. The top ten clones hold roughly 29% of a sample with over 900 gamma-chain clones, approximately 50% of them seen once. This entry comes from a study of intestinal T cells in coeliac disease. Findings and caveats of the study: PCR duplicates were indistinguishable from repeated CDR3 amino acid sequences.

The sequence derives from a human donor who served as a control with a normal duodenal biopsy, not a healthy volunteer. The chain uses TRGV4 and TRGJ1 or TRGJ2. The specimen was a duodenal biopsy. CDR3 nucleotides: TGTGCCACCCCCCTGGGTTATAAGAAACTCTTT. Its protein product is CATPLGYKKLF.